This TCR beta chain came from a study of shared T cell receptors in the human thymus. The CDR3 consists of 17 residues. CDR1 and CDR2 (germline): MDHEN, SYDVKM. Trimming took off 1 base at V and 4 bases at J, with 17 bases between the two ends. Some clones are missing from TCRdb's copy, which holds only in-frame ones; the method was immunoSEQ multiplex PCR. This sample yields approximately 490,000 clones, of which approximately 80% are seen a single time; about 0.013% belongs to the top ten. These same records also appear under a second study, on human thymus T cells.

The sequenced sample consisted of thymocytes. This clonotype originated in a boy less than two years old with a congenital heart defect. The gene calls are TRBV28 and TRBJ2-1; the D gene is possibly TRBD1 (5 bases). The CDR3 loop reads CASSLSGRKGLYNEQFF. The DNA for the CDR3 is TGTGCCAGCAGTTTATCCGGGCGAAAGGGGCTATACAATGAGCAGTTCTTC.